This T cell receptor (beta chain) emerged from a study of blood T cell repertoires in COVID-19. Study-level information: Acute and convalescent COVID-19 specimens originated in the United States, Italy and Spain. Sources were T cells, B-cell-depleted T cells, or PBMCs; the material itself was cDNA or gDNA.

This CDR3 is built from 14 residues. CDR1 is SGHRS, CDR2 YFSETQ, per germline. Trimming took off 1 base at V and 2 bases at J, with 8 bases between the two ends. Adults between roughly 18 and 100 years of age took part from fewer than 30 US areas. In the source study's methods: The assay estimated nucleated cells by amplifying reference gene primers. Clones were sequenced by immunoSEQ multiplex PCR, and TCRdb holds only the in-frame ones, with some missing. That table is the source of V, J and clone size, and D and trimming were worked out from the DNA. The sample has about 200,000 clones; roughly nine tenths are singletons.

The sample was PBMCs or T cells enriched from blood (not recorded which). The chain has TRBV5-1 and TRBJ2-3; TRBD2 might be the D (6 bases). This clonotype was sampled from a woman aged 35 to 49 in a cohort exposed to, infected with or recovered from COVID-19 (not recorded which). CDR3: CASSLRGYTDTQYF. CDR3 DNA sequence: TGCGCCAGCAGCTTGCGGGGGTACACAGATACGCAGTATTTT.